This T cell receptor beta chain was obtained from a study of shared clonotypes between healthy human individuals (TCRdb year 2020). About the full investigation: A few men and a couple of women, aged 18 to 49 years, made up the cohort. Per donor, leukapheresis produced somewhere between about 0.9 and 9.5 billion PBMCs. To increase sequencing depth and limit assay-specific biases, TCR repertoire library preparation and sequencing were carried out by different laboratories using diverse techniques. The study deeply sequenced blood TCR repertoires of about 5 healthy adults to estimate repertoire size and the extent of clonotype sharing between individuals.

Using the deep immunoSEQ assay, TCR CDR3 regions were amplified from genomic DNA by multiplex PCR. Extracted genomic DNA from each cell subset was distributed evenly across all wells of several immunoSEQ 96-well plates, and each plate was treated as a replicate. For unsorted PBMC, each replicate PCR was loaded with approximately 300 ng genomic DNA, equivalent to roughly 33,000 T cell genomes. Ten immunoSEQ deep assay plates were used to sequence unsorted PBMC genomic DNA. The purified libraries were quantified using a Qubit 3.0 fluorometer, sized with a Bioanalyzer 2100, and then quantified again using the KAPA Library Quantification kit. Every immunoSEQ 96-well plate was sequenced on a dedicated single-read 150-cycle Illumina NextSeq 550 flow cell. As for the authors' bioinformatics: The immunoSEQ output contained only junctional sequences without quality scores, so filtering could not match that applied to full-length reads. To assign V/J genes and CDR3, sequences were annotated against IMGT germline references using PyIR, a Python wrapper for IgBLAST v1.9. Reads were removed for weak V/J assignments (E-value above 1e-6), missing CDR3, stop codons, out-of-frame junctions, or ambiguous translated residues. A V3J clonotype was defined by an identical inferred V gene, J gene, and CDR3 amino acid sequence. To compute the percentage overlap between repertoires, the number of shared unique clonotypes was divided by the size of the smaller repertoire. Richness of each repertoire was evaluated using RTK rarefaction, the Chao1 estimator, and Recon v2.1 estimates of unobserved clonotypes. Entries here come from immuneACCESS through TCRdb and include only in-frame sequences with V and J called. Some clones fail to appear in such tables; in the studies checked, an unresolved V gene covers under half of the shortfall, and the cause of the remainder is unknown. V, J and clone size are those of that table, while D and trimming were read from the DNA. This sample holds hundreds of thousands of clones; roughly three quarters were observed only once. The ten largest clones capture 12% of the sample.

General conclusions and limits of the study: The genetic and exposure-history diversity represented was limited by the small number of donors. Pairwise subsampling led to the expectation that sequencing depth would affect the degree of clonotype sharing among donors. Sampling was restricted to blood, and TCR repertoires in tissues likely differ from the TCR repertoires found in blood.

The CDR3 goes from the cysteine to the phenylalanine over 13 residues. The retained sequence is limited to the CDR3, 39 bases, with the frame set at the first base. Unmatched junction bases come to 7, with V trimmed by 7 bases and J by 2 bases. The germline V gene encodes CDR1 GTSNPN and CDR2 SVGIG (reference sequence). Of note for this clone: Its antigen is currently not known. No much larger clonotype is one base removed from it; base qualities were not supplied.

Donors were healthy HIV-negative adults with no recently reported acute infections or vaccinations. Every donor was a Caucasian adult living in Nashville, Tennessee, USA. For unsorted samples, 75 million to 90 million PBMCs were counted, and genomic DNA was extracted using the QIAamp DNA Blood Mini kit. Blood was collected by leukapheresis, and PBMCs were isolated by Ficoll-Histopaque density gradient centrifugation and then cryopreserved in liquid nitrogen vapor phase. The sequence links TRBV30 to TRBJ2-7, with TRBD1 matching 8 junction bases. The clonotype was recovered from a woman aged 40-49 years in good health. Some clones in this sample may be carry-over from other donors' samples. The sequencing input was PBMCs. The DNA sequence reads TGTGCCTCCACTCGGACAGGGACCTACGAGCAGTACTTC. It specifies CASTRTGTYEQYF.